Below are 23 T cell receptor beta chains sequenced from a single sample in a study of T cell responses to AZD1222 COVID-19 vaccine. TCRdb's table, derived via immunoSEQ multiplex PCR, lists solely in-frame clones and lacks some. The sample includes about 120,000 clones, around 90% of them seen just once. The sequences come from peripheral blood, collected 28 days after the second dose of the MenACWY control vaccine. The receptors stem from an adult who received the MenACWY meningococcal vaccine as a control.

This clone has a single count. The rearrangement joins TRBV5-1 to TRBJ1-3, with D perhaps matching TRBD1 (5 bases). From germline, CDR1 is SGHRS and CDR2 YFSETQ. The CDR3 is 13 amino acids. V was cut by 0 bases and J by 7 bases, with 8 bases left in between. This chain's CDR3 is CASSLEGLNTIYF. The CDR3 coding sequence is TGCGCCAGCAGCTTGGAGGGGTTGAACACCATATATTTT. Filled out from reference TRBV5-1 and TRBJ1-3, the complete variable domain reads KAGVTQTPRYLIKTRGQQVTLSCSPISGHRSVSWYQQTPGQGLQFLFEYFSETQRNKGNFPGRFSGRQFSNSRSEMNVSTLELGDSALYLCASSLEGLNTIYFGEGSWLTVV.

In DNA, the CDR3 is TGTGCCACCAGCAGAGGGGGGAACAGGGTTGAGACCCAGTACTTC. It translates to CATSRGGNRVETQYF. The V call is TRBV15, the J call TRBJ2-5, with D maybe TRBD1 (6 bases). The germline V and J ends were trimmed by 1 base and 5 bases, with 14 bases remaining between them. Germline loops: CDR1 LNHNV, CDR2 YYDKDF (reference sequence). CDR3 length: 15 residues.

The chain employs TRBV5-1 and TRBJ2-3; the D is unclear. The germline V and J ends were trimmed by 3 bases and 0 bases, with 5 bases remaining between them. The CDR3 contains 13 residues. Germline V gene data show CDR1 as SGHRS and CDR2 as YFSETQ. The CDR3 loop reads CASSSPSTDTQYF. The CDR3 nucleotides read TGCGCCAGCAGCTCACCAAGCACAGATACGCAGTATTTT.

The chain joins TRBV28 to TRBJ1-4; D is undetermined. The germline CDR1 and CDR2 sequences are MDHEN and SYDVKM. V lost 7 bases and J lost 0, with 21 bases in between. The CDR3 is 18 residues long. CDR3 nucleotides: TGTGCCAGCAACCCTTCCGTGGGAGCTGTTGCAACTAATGAAAAACTGTTTTTT. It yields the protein CASNPSVGAVATNEKLFF.

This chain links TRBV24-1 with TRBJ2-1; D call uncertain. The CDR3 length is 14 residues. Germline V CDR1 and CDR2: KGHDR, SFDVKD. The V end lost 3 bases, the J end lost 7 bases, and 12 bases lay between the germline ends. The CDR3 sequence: CATSDAREGNEQFF. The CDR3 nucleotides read TGTGCCACCAGTGATGCTAGGGAAGGTAATGAGCAGTTCTTC.

The CDR3 sequence is CASSALQTDYNEQFF. CDR3 coding DNA: TGCGCCAGCAGTGCTCTCCAGACCGACTACAATGAGCAGTTCTTC. The V and J genes are TRBV5-1 and TRBJ2-1; D gene uncertain. Per the germline V gene, CDR1 is SGHRS and CDR2 is YFSETQ. The CDR3 totals 15 residues. V lost 5 bases to trimming and J lost 3 bases, with 15 bases between them.

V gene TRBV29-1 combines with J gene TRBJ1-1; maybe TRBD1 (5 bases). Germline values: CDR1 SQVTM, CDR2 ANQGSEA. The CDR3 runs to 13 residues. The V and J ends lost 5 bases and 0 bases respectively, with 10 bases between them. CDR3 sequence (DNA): TGCAGCGTTCTCGACAGCCTGAACACTGAAGCTTTCTTT. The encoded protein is CSVLDSLNTEAFF. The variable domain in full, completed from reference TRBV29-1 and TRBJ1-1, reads SAVISQKPSRDICQRGTSLTIQCQVDSQVTMMFWYRQQPGQSLTLIATANQGSEATYESGFVIDKFPISRPNLTFSTLTVSNMSPEDSSIYLCSVLDSLNTEAFFGQGTRLTVV.

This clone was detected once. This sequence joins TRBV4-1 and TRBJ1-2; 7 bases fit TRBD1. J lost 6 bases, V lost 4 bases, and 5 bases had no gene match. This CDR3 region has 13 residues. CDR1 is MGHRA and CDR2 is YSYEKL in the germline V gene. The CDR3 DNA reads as TGCGCCAGCAGCCCACTAGGGACAGATGGCTACACCTTC. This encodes CASSPLGTDGYTF.

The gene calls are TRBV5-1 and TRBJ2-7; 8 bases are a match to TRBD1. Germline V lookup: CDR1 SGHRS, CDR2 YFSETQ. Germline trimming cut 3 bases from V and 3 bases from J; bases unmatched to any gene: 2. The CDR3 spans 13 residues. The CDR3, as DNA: TGCGCCAGCAGCTGGGGACAGGACTACGAGCAGTACTTC. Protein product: CASSWGQDYEQYF.

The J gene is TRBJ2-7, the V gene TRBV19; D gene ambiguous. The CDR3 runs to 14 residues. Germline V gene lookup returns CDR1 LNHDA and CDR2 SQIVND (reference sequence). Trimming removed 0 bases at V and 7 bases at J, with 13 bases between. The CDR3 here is CASSIDGKTGEQYF. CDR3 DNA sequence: TGTGCCAGTAGTATAGATGGGAAAACTGGGGAGCAGTACTTC.

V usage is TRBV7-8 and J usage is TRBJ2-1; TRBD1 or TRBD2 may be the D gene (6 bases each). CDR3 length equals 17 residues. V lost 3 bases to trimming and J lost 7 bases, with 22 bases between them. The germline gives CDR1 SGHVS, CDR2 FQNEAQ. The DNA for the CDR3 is TGTGCCAGCAGCTTGATTGTGGGGGGCGCGTGGTATAATGAGCAGTTCTTC. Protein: CASSLIVGGAWYNEQFF.

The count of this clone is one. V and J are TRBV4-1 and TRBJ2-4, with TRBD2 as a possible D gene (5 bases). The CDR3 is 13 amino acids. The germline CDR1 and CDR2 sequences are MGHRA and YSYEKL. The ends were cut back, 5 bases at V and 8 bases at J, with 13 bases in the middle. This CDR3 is CASSSRVTDIQYF. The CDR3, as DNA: TGCGCCAGCAGCTCGCGGGTGACGGACATTCAGTACTTC.

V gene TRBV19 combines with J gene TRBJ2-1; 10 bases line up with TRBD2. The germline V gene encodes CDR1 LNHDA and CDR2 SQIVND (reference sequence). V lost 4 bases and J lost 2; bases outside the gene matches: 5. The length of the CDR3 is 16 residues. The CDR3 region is CASSTQGLAAYNEQFF. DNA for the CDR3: TGTGCCAGTAGTACTCAAGGACTAGCGGCCTACAATGAGCAGTTCTTC.

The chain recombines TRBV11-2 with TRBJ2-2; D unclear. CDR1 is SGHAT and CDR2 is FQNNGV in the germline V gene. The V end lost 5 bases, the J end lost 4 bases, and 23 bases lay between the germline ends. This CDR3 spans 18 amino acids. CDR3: CASSHSLSKHPGTGELFF. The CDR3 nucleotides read TGTGCCAGCAGCCACTCCCTGTCAAAACACCCGGGCACCGGGGAGCTGTTTTTT.

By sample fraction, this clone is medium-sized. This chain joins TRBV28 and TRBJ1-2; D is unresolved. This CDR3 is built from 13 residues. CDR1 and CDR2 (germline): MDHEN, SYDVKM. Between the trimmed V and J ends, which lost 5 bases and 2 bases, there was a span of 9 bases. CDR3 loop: CASSDKPNYGYTF. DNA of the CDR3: TGTGCCAGCAGTGACAAACCAAACTATGGCTACACCTTC.

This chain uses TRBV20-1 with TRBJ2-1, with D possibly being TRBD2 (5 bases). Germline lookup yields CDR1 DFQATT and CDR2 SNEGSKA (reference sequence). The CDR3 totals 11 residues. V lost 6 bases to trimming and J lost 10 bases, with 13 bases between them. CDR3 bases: TGCAGTGCAAGTATCGCTAGCGAGCAGTTCTTC. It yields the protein CSASIASEQFF.

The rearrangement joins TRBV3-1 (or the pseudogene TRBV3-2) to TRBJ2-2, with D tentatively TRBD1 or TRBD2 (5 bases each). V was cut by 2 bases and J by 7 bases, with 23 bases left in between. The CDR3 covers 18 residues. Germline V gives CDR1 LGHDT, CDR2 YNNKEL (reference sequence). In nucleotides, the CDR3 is TGTGCCAGCAGCCAATCTCAGGCGAGGGGTTCGTTCGGCGGGGAGCTGTTTTTT. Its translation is CASSQSQARGSFGGELFF.

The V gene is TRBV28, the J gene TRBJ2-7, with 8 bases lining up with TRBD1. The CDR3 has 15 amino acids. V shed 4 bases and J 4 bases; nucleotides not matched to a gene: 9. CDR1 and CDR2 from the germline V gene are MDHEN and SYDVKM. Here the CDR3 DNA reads TGTGCCAGCAGTTCCGGACAGGGTCGTGGTTACGAGCAGTACGTC. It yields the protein CASSSGQGRGYEQYV.

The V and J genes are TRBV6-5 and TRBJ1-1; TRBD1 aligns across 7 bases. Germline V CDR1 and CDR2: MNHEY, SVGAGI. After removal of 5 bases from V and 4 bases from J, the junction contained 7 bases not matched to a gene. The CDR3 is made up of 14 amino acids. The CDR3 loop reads CASSRGREGTEAFF. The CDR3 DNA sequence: TGTGCCAGCAGTAGGGGGCGGGAGGGCACTGAAGCTTTCTTT.

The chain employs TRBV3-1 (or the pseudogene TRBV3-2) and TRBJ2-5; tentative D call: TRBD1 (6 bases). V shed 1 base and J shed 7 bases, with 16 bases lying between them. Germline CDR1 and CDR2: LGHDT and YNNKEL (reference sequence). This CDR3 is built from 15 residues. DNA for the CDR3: TGTGCCAGCAGCCAAGGTCTTGGGGGCAGGGGGACCCAGTACTTC. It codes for CASSQGLGGRGTQYF.

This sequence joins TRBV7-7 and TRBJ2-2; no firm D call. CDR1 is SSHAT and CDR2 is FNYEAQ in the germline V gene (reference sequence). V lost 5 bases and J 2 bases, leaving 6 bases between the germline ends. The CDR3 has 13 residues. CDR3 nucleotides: TGTGCCAGCAGCACTACCAACACCGGGGAGCTGTTTTTT. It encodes CASSTTNTGELFF. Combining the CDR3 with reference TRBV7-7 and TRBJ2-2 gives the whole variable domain GAGVSQSPRYKVTKRGQDVTLRCDPISSHATLYWYQQALGQGPEFLTYFNYEAQPDKSGLPSDRFSAERPEGSISTLTIQRTEQRDSAMYRCASSTTNTGELFFGEGSRLTVL.

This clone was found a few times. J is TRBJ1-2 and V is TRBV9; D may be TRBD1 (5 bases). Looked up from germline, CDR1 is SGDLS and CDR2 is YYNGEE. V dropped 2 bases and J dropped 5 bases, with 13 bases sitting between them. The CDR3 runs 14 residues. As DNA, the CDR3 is TGTGCCAGCAGCGTCCTCGACAGCGAGTATGGCTACACCTTC. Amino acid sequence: CASSVLDSEYGYTF.

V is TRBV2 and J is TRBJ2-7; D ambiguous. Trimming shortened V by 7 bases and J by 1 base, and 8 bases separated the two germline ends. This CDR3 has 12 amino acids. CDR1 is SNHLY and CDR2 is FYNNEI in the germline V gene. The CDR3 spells CASTPRSYEQYV. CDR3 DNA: TGTGCCAGCACACCCAGGTCCTACGAGCAGTACGTC.